This T cell receptor (beta chain) was recovered during a study of monozygotic twins with cystic fibrosis. Worth noting for this clone: Its target is unknown.

Study results and limitations: Median Simpson clonality of 0.0095 suggested naive T cells predominated. Shared CDR3 numbers were not associated with age, concordance or severity. J usage was most co-twin-similar in 8 of 16 pairs, V in 13. Monozygotic CF twin pairs shared significantly more nucleotide-identical clonotypes than unrelated CF individuals did.

The repertoire was sequenced with immunoSEQ multiplex PCR; TCRdb's copy has only in-frame clones and lacks some. The table lists roughly 24,000 clones, roughly 97% of them singletons, with around 0.15% in the top ten. This CDR3 spans 16 amino acids. V lost 0 bases and J 3 bases, leaving 12 bases between the germline ends. Germline CDR1 reads LNHNV; CDR2 reads YYDKDF (reference sequence). Sequencing input: blood. The source of this sequence is a girl aged 5 to 17 with cystic fibrosis. V usage is TRBV15 and J usage is TRBJ2-4; D is unclear. CDR3 residues: CATSRDGAVFKNIQYF. CDR3 coding DNA: TGTGCCACCAGCAGAGATGGAGCCGTTTTCAAAAACATTCAGTACTTC. Complete variable domain (other parts from reference TRBV15 and TRBJ2-4): DAMVIQNPRYQVTQFGKPVTLSCSQTLNHNVMYWYQQKSSQAPKLLFHYYDKDFNNEADTPDNFQSRRPNTSFCFLDIRSPGLGDTAMYLCATSRDGAVFKNIQYFGAGTRLSVL.